This entry lists 21 T cell receptor beta chains sequenced from one sample in a study of blood T cells in healthy people across ages. Next came a second PCR, run for about 6 to 11 cycles, which used a sample-barcoded 5' primer along with a J-beta primer mix. One entry per CDR3 protein, called by TCRdb with MiXCR from the 5' RACE reads. The data show a few hundred thousand distinct CDR3 sequences, approximately 52% seen once. The sample comprised blood. These receptors all stem from a man in his sixties in good health.

The chain couples TRBV7-6 to TRBJ2-2; tentative D call: TRBD1 (6 bases). Per the germline V gene, CDR1 is SGHVS and CDR2 is FNYEAQ. V lost 3 bases to trimming and J lost 6 bases, with 14 bases between them. This CDR3 contains 15 residues. CDR3 protein: CASSLVSRGSGELFF. The CDR3, as DNA: TGTGCCAGCAGCTTGGTGAGCAGGGGCTCCGGGGAGCTGTTTTTT. Looking up the rest from reference TRBV7-6 and TRBJ2-2 gives the full variable domain: GAGVSQSPRYKVTKRGQDVALRCDPISGHVSLYWYRQALGQGPEFLTYFNYEAQQDKSGLPNDRFSAERPEGSISTLTIQRTEQRDSAMYRCASSLVSRGSGELFFGEGSRLTVL.

This sequence joins TRBV7-2 and TRBJ2-1; D gene ambiguous. V was clipped by 1 base and J by 3 bases, with 10 bases between them. There are 15 residues in the CDR3. CDR1 is SGHTA and CDR2 is FQGNSA in the germline V gene. The CDR3 protein is CASSLDGSLYNEQFF. CDR3 bases: TGTGCCAGCAGCTTAGACGGGTCGCTCTACAATGAGCAGTTCTTC.

The chain is built from TRBV5-1 and TRBJ2-5, with D perhaps TRBD1 (6 bases). Trimming pared 4 bases from V and 2 bases from J, leaving 12 bases between. CDR3 length: 14 residues. Per germline, CDR1 SGHRS and CDR2 YFSETQ. CDR3 amino acids: CASSPADRQETQYF. In DNA, the CDR3 is TGCGCCAGCAGCCCTGCGGACAGACAAGAGACCCAGTACTTC.

CDR3 nucleotide sequence: TGTGCCAGCAGCGTAGACCCGCGGACCAGTGAGCAGTTCTTC. The encoded protein is CASSVDPRTSEQFF. The chain joins TRBV9 to TRBJ2-1; D call uncertain. Trimming shortened V by 0 bases and J by 9 bases, and 13 bases separated the two germline ends. CDR3 size: 14 residues. Germline CDR1 and CDR2: SGDLS and YYNGEE. Combining the CDR3 with reference TRBV9 and TRBJ2-1 gives the whole variable domain DSGVTQTPKHLITATGQRVTLRCSPRSGDLSVYWYQQSLDQGLQFLIQYYNGEERAKGNILERFSAQQFPDLHSELNLSSLELGDSALYFCASSVDPRTSEQFFGPGTRLTVL.

A single count supports this clonotype. This rearrangement joins TRBV5-1 to TRBJ1-1, with TRBD1 identical over 11 bases. The CDR3 loop spans 17 amino acids. The trim removed 3 bases at V and 4 bases at J, leaving 11 bases unmatched. CDR1 SGHRS and CDR2 YFSETQ come from the germline V gene. This CDR3 is CASSWTGTGGLGTEAFF. The CDR3 bases are TGCGCCAGCAGCTGGACCGGGACAGGGGGGTTGGGCACTGAAGCTTTCTTT.

This clonotype was recorded once. V gene TRBV9 combines with J gene TRBJ2-1; maybe TRBD2 (5 bases). Germline V CDR1 and CDR2: SGDLS, YYNGEE. V shed 2 bases and J shed 1 base, with 10 bases lying between them. The CDR3 consists of 15 residues. CDR3 sequence (DNA): TGTGCCAGCAGCGTGTTTCGGGGTTCCTACAATGAGCAGTTCTTC. Translated: CASSVFRGSYNEQFF.

This clonotype was seen only once. CDR3 region: CASSPSTGRDEQYF. The CDR3 nucleotides read TGTGCCAGCAGCCCGTCGACGGGCAGGGACGAGCAGTACTTC. The chain recombines TRBV7-8 with TRBJ2-5, with a possible D match to TRBD1 (5 bases). The J call may be faulty, since TRBJ2-7 better matches the DNA end. The germline V gene encodes CDR1 SGHVS and CDR2 FQNEAQ. This CDR3 has 14 amino acids.

In this sample, this clonotype turned up once. The V call is TRBV7-6, the J call TRBJ2-7; D not resolved. This CDR3 contains 13 residues. Trimming took 0 bases from V and 2 from J, leaving 5 bases between them. Germline lookup yields CDR1 SGHVS and CDR2 FNYEAQ. Here the CDR3 DNA reads TGTGCCAGCAGCTTAGCCTCGCCCTACGAGCAGTACTTC. Translation gives CASSLASPYEQYF.

This chain joins TRBV6-2 or TRBV6-3 and TRBJ2-7; D gene ambiguous. Trimming shortened V by 1 base and J by 6 bases, and 10 bases separated the two germline ends. The CDR3 runs 13 residues. CDR1 is MNHEY and CDR2 is SVGEGT in the germline V gene. In DNA, the CDR3 is TGTGCCAGCAGTTACTTGCAAACCGGCGAGCAGTACTTC. The encoded protein is CASSYLQTGEQYF.

Note on this clonotype: A much bigger clone sits one base away, suggesting this may be a read error. The V gene is TRBV18, the J gene TRBJ2-1; TRBD2 agrees at 10 bases. CDR3 size: 15 residues. CDR1 is KGHSH, CDR2 LQKENI, per germline. CDR3 residues: CASSPRTSGHNGQFF. The CDR3 coding sequence is TGTGCCAGCTCACCGCGGACTAGCGGCCACAATGGGCAGTTCTTC.

The CDR3 DNA reads as TGTGCCAGCTCACCACGGCAGAGCACTAACTATGGCTACACCTTC. Protein sequence: CASSPRQSTNYGYTF. This chain uses TRBV18 with TRBJ1-2; D is unclear. Trimming took 1 base from V and 0 from J, leaving 9 bases between them. This CDR3 has 15 amino acids. CDR1 KGHSH and CDR2 LQKENI come from the germline V gene.

In regard to this clonotype: This may arise from a read error, as a much more abundant clone is one base away. V is TRBV7-9 and J is TRBJ1-1; D is perhaps TRBD1 (6 bases). Germline assignment: CDR1 SEHNR and CDR2 FQNEAQ (reference sequence). The CDR3 extends over 13 amino acids. The CDR3 bases are TGTGCCGGCAGCGCGACAGGGAACACTGAAGCTTTCTTT. It translates to CAGSATGNTEAFF. Supplemented by reference TRBV7-9 and TRBJ1-1, the full variable domain reads DTGVSQNPRHKITKRGQNVTFRCDPISEHNRLYWYRQTLGQGPEFLTYFQNEAQLEKSRLLSDRFSAERPKGSFSTLEIQRTEQGDSAMYLCAGSATGNTEAFFGQGTRLTVV.

The chain uses TRBV5-1 and TRBJ2-5; D not certain. V lost 2 bases and J lost 7, with 9 bases in between. The CDR3 spans 12 residues. Germline CDR1 SGHRS, CDR2 YFSETQ. The CDR3 is CASSFSPGTQYF. CDR3 sequence (DNA): TGCGCCAGCAGCTTCAGCCCCGGGACCCAGTACTTC.

The genes are TRBV2 and TRBJ2-1; 7 bases map to TRBD2. V shed 8 bases, J shed 0 bases, and the junction held 13 bases outside the gene matches. Germline-derived CDR1 and CDR2 are SNHLY and FYNNEI. The CDR3 is 17 residues long. CDR3 protein: CASQSNGGFSSYNEQFF. The CDR3, as DNA: TGTGCCAGCCAGTCTAACGGGGGGTTTAGCTCCTACAATGAGCAGTTCTTC. Combining the CDR3 with reference TRBV2 and TRBJ2-1 gives the whole variable domain EPEVTQTPSHQVTQMGQEVILRCVPISNHLYFYWYRQILGQKVEFLVSFYNNEISEKSEIFDDQFSVERPDGSNFTLKIRSTKLEDSAMYFCASQSNGGFSSYNEQFFGPGTRLTVL.

V is TRBV28 and J is TRBJ1-2; D is possibly TRBD1 (5 bases). Germline values: CDR1 MDHEN, CDR2 SYDVKM. This CDR3 has 14 amino acids. Between the trimmed V and J ends, which lost 6 bases and 5 bases, there was a span of 16 bases. The CDR3 sequence: CASSSGSGRYGYTF. CDR3 sequence (DNA): TGTGCCAGCAGCTCGGGTTCGGGACGTTATGGCTACACCTTC.

The CDR3 coding sequence is TGTGCCTGGAGTGACAGTGGATACACCGGGGAGCTGTTTTTT. Translated: CAWSDSGYTGELFF. The genes are TRBV30 and TRBJ2-2; no reliable D call. Per germline, CDR1 GTSNPN and CDR2 SVGIG (reference sequence). V lost 1 base, J lost 3 bases, and 9 bases lay in between. The CDR3 has 14 residues.

The J gene is TRBJ2-1, the V gene TRBV6-2 or TRBV6-3, with D unclear. The CDR3 is made up of 12 amino acids. Germline CDR1 is MNHEY and CDR2 is SVGEGT. The V and J ends lost 8 bases and 0 bases respectively, with 5 bases between them. Here the CDR3 reads CASQSSYNEQFF. As DNA, the CDR3 is TGTGCCAGCCAGAGCTCCTACAATGAGCAGTTCTTC.

This chain joins TRBV12-3 or TRBV12-4 and TRBJ2-2; possible D gene TRBD2, 6 bases. The CDR3 length is 14 residues. With 8 bases removed from V and 4 bases from J, the gap between germline ends came to 14 bases. CDR3: CASVRLASTGELFF. CDR3 in DNA: TGTGCCAGCGTAAGGCTAGCGTCCACCGGGGAGCTGTTTTTT.

Only a few counts were recorded for this clonotype. The rearrangement joins TRBV4-3 to TRBJ2-1, with D possibly TRBD1 on 6 matching bases. With 0 bases removed from V and 6 bases from J, the gap between germline ends came to 24 bases. This CDR3 contains 19 residues. The germline V gene has CDR1 LGHNA and CDR2 YSLEER. CDR3 loop: CASSQDFLDGRVGGNEQFF. The CDR3 region has the DNA TGCGCCAGCAGCCAAGATTTCCTCGACGGCCGGGTAGGGGGCAATGAGCAGTTCTTC.

V and J are TRBV7-3 and TRBJ2-5; D gene unclear. V dropped 5 bases and J dropped 0 bases, with 7 bases sitting between them. Germline V CDR1 and CDR2: SGHTA, FQGTGA. The length of the CDR3 is 13 residues. The CDR3 DNA reads TGTGCCAGCAGCAAAGAGTACCAAGAGACCCAGTACTTC. Translation gives CASSKEYQETQYF.

The chain carries TRBV9 and TRBJ2-3, with 8 bases lining up with TRBD2. The trim removed 0 bases at V and 6 bases at J, leaving 9 bases unmatched. Germline V lookup: CDR1 SGDLS, CDR2 YYNGEE. CDR3 length: 16 amino acids. For the CDR3, the DNA is TGTGCCAGCAGCGTAGATACGGGAGGGCCCTTCGATACGCAGTATTTT. It codes for CASSVDTGGPFDTQYF.